The present T cell receptor beta chain was sequenced within a study of CXCR3-negative and CXCR3-positive naive CD8 T cells. Study findings and constraints: In CXCR3-positive naive cells, the TRB CDR3s were more hydrophobic than in CXCR3-negative naive cells.

The CDR3 length is 16 residues. CDR1 is SGHTA, CDR2 FQGNSA, per germline. About this clonotype itself: No antigen is known for it.

The TRB libraries of cDNA were built by UMI-labeled 5' RACE. TCRdb re-called the 5' RACE reads and shows each CDR3 protein once, DNA omitted. This table holds 130,000 to 150,000 distinct CDR3 sequences. This TCR came from a human donor in good health. Some clones in this sample may be carry-over from other donors' samples. The chain recombines TRBV7-2 with TRBJ2-7; with no DNA, the TCRdb D assignment of TRBD2 cannot be verified. What was sequenced was naive CXCR3+ CD8+ T cells from blood. Subset: CD45RO-CCR7+CD27+CD95- naive CD8+ T cells expressing CXCR3 (TNR3+). CDR3 loop: CASSRSGTSRTYEQYF.